This T cell receptor (beta chain) was observed in a study of blood T cells in healthy people across ages (dated by TCRdb to between 2015 and 2017). Background on the whole study: Template switching captured roughly one uniquely barcoded TCR beta cDNA molecule per two T cells in model experiments. Donors of different ages were randomly distributed across sequencing lanes to avoid experimental bias. Using the same blood draw, the study looked at two additional independent replicas of 1 million unique cDNA reads for two donors, one aged 18 to 30 and the other aged 80 or older. To track age-related changes in TCR beta repertoire diversity, the study relied on deep sequencing normalized with unique cDNA molecular identifiers. Donors were grouped into four age groups: young (average approximately 16 years), middle-aged (around 39), aged (around 56) and long-lived (approximately 75). The full study reports these points: The long-lived group showed more naive CD4+ T cells, fewer expanded clones and increased TCR diversity than the aged group, suggesting age selection. There was a strong correlation between observed TCR beta diversity and the percentage of naive T cells measured by flow cytometry. Observed TCR beta diversity per million T cells fell roughly linearly with age, and a significant reduction was already apparent by age approximately 41. Estimates of total diversity based on one million sequenced T cells were regarded as lower bounds and as underestimates. Donor CMV infection status was unknown, potentially confounding age-related changes in expanded clonotypes. Because profiling used bulk unsorted PBMCs, naive and antigen-experienced compartments could not be compared conclusively.

The method behind the library was 5' RACE. Sequencing was performed on an Illumina HiSeq 2500. The second PCR ran for roughly 7 to 11 cycles and used a J-beta primer mix along with a sample-barcoded 5' primer. A unique molecular identifier was introduced onto each TCR beta cDNA molecule by a template-switch 5' adaptor carrying 12 random nucleotides. Each sample yielded at least 2.5 million CDR3-containing paired-end reads. First-strand cDNA was synthesized from all RNA with the Mint cDNA synthesis kit, primed by a TRBC-specific oligonucleotide. Following uracil-DNA glycosylase treatment, all cDNA underwent a first 18-cycle PCR with the universal primers M1SS and BC2_uni_R. From the authors' description of their analysis: For normalization, 1 million high-quality reads, each with a distinct molecular identifier, were randomly selected from each sample. Instead of being binned into consensus sequences, reads that shared molecular identifiers were thrown out. MiTCR, set to a Q25 quality threshold and the strictest error-elimination algorithm, was used for CDR3 identification, clonotype clustering and error correction. A nonparametric unseen species model using Euler transformation provided a lower-bound estimate of total TCR beta diversity. TCRdb cleaned the public reads at Q25 with fastp, built clones with MiXCR and kept in-frame beta chains. Identical CDR3 protein sequences are pooled into one entry, listed with their most common genes and DNA. The V and J calls shown here were made by TCRdb, not taken from the authors' results. For this sample there are over a million distinct CDR3 sequences; less than 45% appear just once. Approximately 4% of the sample is in the top ten clones.

The donors were some 39 Caucasian individuals from Russia, aged 6 to 90 years, who were systemically healthy. Approximately 10 milliliters of peripheral blood were collected from each donor into EDTA-treated Vacutainer tubes. Ficoll-Paque density-gradient centrifugation was used to isolate PBMCs, with at least 7 million per sample. Trizol reagent was used to extract total RNA from the PBMCs, yielding at least 5.5 micrograms per sample. For every donor, an aliquot of PBMCs went through flow cytometry to measure the percentages of naive CD45RAhigh/CD27high T cells. With respect to this clonotype: Its cognate antigen has yet to be identified. The sample holds no much larger clone one base away, and base qualities are not on file.

The germline V and J ends show losses of 3 bases and 5 bases respectively, and no gene match explains 4 bases of the junction. The CDR3 goes from the cysteine to the phenylalanine over 14 residues. The retained sequence is limited to the CDR3, 42 bases, with the frame set at the first base. This clonotype was sampled from a woman younger than 35 in good health. The rearranged segments are TRBV12-3 or TRBV12-4 and TRBJ1-1; 9 bases in between match TRBD1. The sequenced sample was blood. The DNA reads as follows: TGTGCCAGCAGTTTCACAGGGGGCGAAACTGAAGCTTTCTTT. Its product reads: CASSFTGGETEAFF.